The rows below give T cell receptor beta chains drawn from one sample of a study of blood T cell repertoires in COVID-19. TCRdb keeps only in-frame clones here, not all; method: immunoSEQ multiplex PCR. The data show more than 150,000 clones, roughly four fifths seen once. The sequencing sample was made of PBMCs or T cells enriched from blood (not recorded which). The receptor set was obtained from a man aged 40-50 years who had recovered from COVID-19. The CDR3 runs from the conserved cysteine through the conserved F or W. The D gene is left open where the match is weak. Clone size appears in some rows only: once, few, many, or a class for an expanded clone.

>few|TRBJ1-6|TRBV30|TRBD1
TGTGCCTGGAGTCCCCCACAGGGGGTAAATTCACCCCTCCACTTT
CAWSPPQGVNSPLHF
>once|TRBJ2-7|TRBV5-1|TRBD2
TGCGCCAGCAGCTTGACTAGCGGGAGTGGTGAGCAGTACTTC
CASSLTSGSGEQYF
>-|TRBJ1-1|TRBV7-2|-
TGTGCCAGCAGCTCCTTGGGACTTGCTAAAGCTTTCTTT
CASSSLGLAKAFF
>-|TRBJ1-2|TRBV4-3|-
TGCGCCAGCAGCTTTGACCGGGACTTACCTGTTTATGGCTACACCTTC
CASSFDRDLPVYGYTF
>once|TRBJ2-5|TRBV7-6|TRBD1
TGTGCCAGCAGTCGAGGACAGGGGGCAGAGACCCAGTACTTC
CASSRGQGAETQYF
>-|TRBJ2-7|TRBV5-1|-
TGCGCCAGCAGCCTTGACAGAACCTACGAGCAGTACTTC
CASSLDRTYEQYF
>once|TRBJ2-4|TRBV7-2|-
TGTGCCAGCAGCTTAGTAGGTGGACAGACGAAAAACATTCAGTACTTC
CASSLVGGQTKNIQYF
>once|TRBJ1-4|TRBV25-1|-
TGTGCCAGCAGTCGCCCCGGAGGGGGGGTAGGTGAAAAACTGTTTTTT
CASSRPGGGVGEKLFF
>few|TRBJ2-2|TRBV6-5|TRBD1
TGTGCCAGCAGCCGGACAGGGGTGAACACCGGGGAGCTGTTTTTT
CASSRTGVNTGELFF
>-|TRBJ1-1|TRBV19|-
TGTGCCAGTAGTATAAACTCCGGGATGAACACTGAAGCTTTCTTT
CASSINSGMNTEAFF
>-|TRBJ2-5|TRBV5-1|-
TGCGCCAGCAGCTTGGGGCTCCAGAGGGGGGAGACCCAGTACTTC
CASSLGLQRGETQYF
>-|TRBJ1-2|TRBV18|TRBD1
TGTGCCAGCTCACCCGGACAGGATAATGGCTACACCTTC
CASSPGQDNGYTF
>-|TRBJ2-7|TRBV18|TRBD1
TGTGCCAGCTCACCAGGGACAGGGAACGAGCAGTACTTC
CASSPGTGNEQYF
>once|TRBJ2-3|TRBV2|-
TGTGCCAGCAGTGAAGCGGGAGGAGGGGCAGATACGCAGTATTTT
CASSEAGGGADTQYF
>-|TRBJ1-1|TRBV6-2/TRBV6-3|-
TGTGCCAGCAGTTACGGGACTGTTGAACTTACTGAAGCTTTCTTT
CASSYGTVELTEAFF
>-|TRBJ1-1|TRBV28|TRBD1
TGTGCCAGCAGTTTAGTGACAGGGGCTCTCGCTCGGACTGAAGCTTTCTTT
CASSLVTGALARTEAFF
>-|TRBJ2-3|TRBV5-4|TRBD2
TGTGCCAGCAGCTCGGGACTAGCGGGAGGCGCCGCAGATACGCAGTATTTT
CASSSGLAGGAADTQYF
>-|TRBJ2-3|TRBV20-1|TRBD1
TGCAGTGCTGACAGGGCAGATACGCAGTATTTT
CSADRADTQYF
>-|TRBJ2-3|TRBV7-3|TRBD2
TGTGCCAGCAGCCCAGGACTAGCGGATACGCAGTATTTT
CASSPGLADTQYF
>few|TRBJ1-2|TRBV9|-
TGTGCCAGCAGCGTCTATAACAGGGAGGGCTACACCTTC
CASSVYNREGYTF
>-|TRBJ2-2|TRBV4-3|-
TGCGCCAGCAGCCAAGGCACCGGGAACACCGGGGAGCTGTTTTTT
CASSQGTGNTGELFF
>-|TRBJ1-2|TRBV27|TRBD1
TGTGCCAGCAGTTTTCTGAGCCAGGGGGCGCATGGCTACACCTTC
CASSFLSQGAHGYTF
>-|TRBJ1-6|TRBV5-8|-
TGTGCCAGCAGCTTCAGGCCTATCTCCTATAATTCACCCCTCCACTTT
CASSFRPISYNSPLHF
>-|TRBJ1-3|TRBV18|TRBD1
TGTGCCAGCTCACCAACAGGGGGCGCTTCCGGAAACACCATATATTTT
CASSPTGGASGNTIYF
>once|TRBJ2-3|TRBV10-3|-
TGTGCCATCAGTGGGGGCAGCACAGATACGCAGTATTTT
CAISGGSTDTQYF
>-|TRBJ2-1|TRBV5-1|TRBD2
TGCGCCAGCAGCTTGATCGGACTAGCTATAAGGGATGAGCAGTTCTTC
CASSLIGLAIRDEQFF
>-|TRBJ2-7|TRBV10-2|TRBD1
TGCGCCAGCAGTGAGCCCGGACAGGGAGGCTACGAGCAGTACTTC
CASSEPGQGGYEQYF
>many|TRBJ1-1|TRBV7-2|TRBD1
TGTGCCAGCAGCACGAGACAGGGGGCGAATACTGAAGCTTTCTTT
CASSTRQGANTEAFF
>-|TRBJ1-2|TRBV5-1|-
TGCGCCAGCAGCTTGGGGGCGACATACAACTATGGCTACACCTTC
CASSLGATYNYGYTF
>once|TRBJ1-1|TRBV7-2|-
TGTGCCAGCAGCTTAGCCATGGCCTCCACTGAAGCTTTCTTT
CASSLAMASTEAFF
>-|TRBJ2-1|TRBV30|-
TGTGCCTGGAAATCAGGGGTTTGGGGGAGGGCCCCCTCGGTCTACAATGAGCAGTTCTTC
CAWKSGVWGRAPSVYNEQFF
>-|TRBJ1-1|TRBV28|-
TGTGCCAGCAGTCCGGGGAGTCGGACTGAAGCTTTCTTT
CASSPGSRTEAFF
>-|TRBJ2-1|TRBV4-3|TRBD2
TGCGCCAGCAGCCAAGTGGAAGCGGGGATTTACAATGAGCAGTTCTTC
CASSQVEAGIYNEQFF
>-|TRBJ1-6|TRBV5-6|-
TGTGCCAGCAGCTTGGGGGCAGCGGAGGGGAATTCACCCCTCCACTTT
CASSLGAAEGNSPLHF
>-|TRBJ1-1|TRBV5-5|-
TGTGCCAGCAGCTTGGATAGCACTGAAGCTTTCTTT
CASSLDSTEAFF
>-|TRBJ2-5|TRBV9|-
TGTGCCAGCAGCGTAGCGTCCAGACAGTTCCAAGAGACCCAGTACTTC
CASSVASRQFQETQYF
>-|TRBJ2-3|TRBV10-3|TRBD1
TGTGCCATCAGATCAGGGGGCGTTGTGGATACGCAGTATTTT
CAIRSGGVVDTQYF
>-|TRBJ1-1|TRBV7-9|-
TGTGCCAGCAGCTTAGGGATGGGAGGTGGTGAAGCTTTCTTT
CASSLGMGGGEAFF
>-|TRBJ2-5|TRBV28|TRBD1
TGTGCCACCGCGAGGGGGCGGGAGACCCAGTACTTC
CATARGRETQYF
>-|TRBJ1-5|TRBV7-2|TRBD1
TGTGCCAGCAGCCCCGACAGGGGCAATCAGCCCCAGCATTTT
CASSPDRGNQPQHF
>-|TRBJ1-4|TRBV6-5|-
TGTGCCAGCAGAAGCGGGACGGATGAAAAACTGTTTTTT
CASRSGTDEKLFF
>-|TRBJ1-6|TRBV13|TRBD1
TGTGCCAGCAGCTTAGGTGACAGGGCTTCACCCCTCCACTTT
CASSLGDRASPLHF
>-|TRBJ1-5|TRBV9|-
TGTGCCAGCAGCGGTACGCAGAATCAGCCCCAGCATTTT
CASSGTQNQPQHF
>-|TRBJ2-5|TRBV28|TRBD2
TGTGCCAGCAGCATCGGACTAGCGGGCCAAGAGACCCAGTACTTC
CASSIGLAGQETQYF
>-|TRBJ2-5|TRBV7-2|TRBD2
TGTGCCAGCAGCCACTCTAGCGGACCCTCTCAAGAGACCCAGTACTTC
CASSHSSGPSQETQYF
>-|TRBJ1-5|TRBV7-2|-
TGTGCCAGCAGCTCAATCAGGGCCCAGCCCCAGCATTTT
CASSSIRAQPQHF
>-|TRBJ2-3|TRBV9|-
TGTGCCTTCCACGGCGTCGGGGAGGCGAGCACAGATACGCAGTATTTT
CAFHGVGEASTDTQYF
>-|TRBJ1-1|TRBV18|-
TGTGCCAGCTCACCCCTCGGGGGCACTGAAGCTTTCTTT
CASSPLGGTEAFF
>-|TRBJ2-5|TRBV1|-
TGCACCAGCAGCCAAGGCGCGCGGTCTGATCGCGAGACCCAGTACTTC
CTSSQGARSDRETQYF
>few|TRBJ1-5|TRBV5-1|TRBD1
TGCGCCAGCAGCCCAGGGGGTAATAGCAATCAGCCCCAGCATTTT
CASSPGGNSNQPQHF
>-|TRBJ1-1|TRBV10-3|TRBD1
TGTGCCATCGCCGACCCTCGGCAGGGGGCCGTTGAAGCTTTCTTT
CAIADPRQGAVEAFF
>many|TRBJ2-7|TRBV5-1|-
TGCGCCAGCAGCTTGGTGGCGGAAGGATGGTACGAGCAGTACTTC
CASSLVAEGWYEQYF
>once|TRBJ2-7|TRBV5-6|-
TGTGCCAGCAGCGAGAACTACGAGCAGTACTTC
CASSENYEQYF
>-|TRBJ1-1|TRBV9|TRBD1
TGTGCCAGCAGCGCTGCCGGGACAGGGGGCGGGACTGAAGCTTTCTTT
CASSAAGTGGGTEAFF
>once|TRBJ2-1|TRBV28|-
TGTGCCAGCAGTTTCGGGGACTCTGGCTACAATGAGCAGTTCTTC
CASSFGDSGYNEQFF
>-|TRBJ1-2|TRBV19|TRBD1
TGTGCCAGTAGTACGCCGGGACAGGGAGGGATTCGGGATGGCTACACCTTC
CASSTPGQGGIRDGYTF